Sequencing of this TCR beta chain was carried out in a study of shared clonotypes between healthy human individuals. Points from the study as a whole: What naive subsets generally showed was a larger estimated richness than memory subsets showed. Approximately 5% was the fraction of naive CD4 clonotypes found shared across a handful of donors.

Germline CDR1 SGHDT, CDR2 YYEEEE. The ends lost 4 bases at V and 2 bases at J; junction bases unmatched: 7. The CDR3 is made up of 16 amino acids. Per the authors' pipeline: Junction-only sequences without quality scores were provided by ImmunoSEQ, so filtering was different. The protocol was immunoSEQ multiplex PCR, while the TCRdb copy is restricted to in-frame clones and leaves out a portion. That table furnishes V, J and clone size, whereas the DNA furnished D and trimming. The sample yields approximately 620,000 clones, about 96% seen once. Remarks on this clone: Its antigen is unidentified.

Everyone who donated was a Caucasian adult who lived in Nashville, Tennessee. Sequences were obtained from naive CD4+ T cells sorted from blood. Subset: CD45RA+ positively selected. The TCR comes from a woman in her twenties or thirties in good health. The chain joins TRBV5-6 to TRBJ2-1; 9 nucleotides align to TRBD2. Here the CDR3 DNA reads TGTGCCAGCAGCGGCCTAGCGGGAATAACCTACAATGAGCAGTTCTTC. Its protein product is CASSGLAGITYNEQFF.